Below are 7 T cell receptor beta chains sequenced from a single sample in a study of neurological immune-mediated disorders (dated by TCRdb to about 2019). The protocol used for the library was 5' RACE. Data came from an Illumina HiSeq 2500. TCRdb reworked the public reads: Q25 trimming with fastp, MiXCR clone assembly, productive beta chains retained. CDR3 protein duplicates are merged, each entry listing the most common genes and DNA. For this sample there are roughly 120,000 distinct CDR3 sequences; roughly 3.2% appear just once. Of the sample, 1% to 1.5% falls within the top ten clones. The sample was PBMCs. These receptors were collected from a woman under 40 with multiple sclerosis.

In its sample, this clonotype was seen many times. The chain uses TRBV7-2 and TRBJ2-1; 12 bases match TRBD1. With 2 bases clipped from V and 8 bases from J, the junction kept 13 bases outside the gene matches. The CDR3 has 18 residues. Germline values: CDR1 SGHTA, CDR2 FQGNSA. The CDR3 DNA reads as TGTGCCAGCAGCTTAAGATGGACCGGGACAGGGGGCGGTGATGAGCAGTTCTTC. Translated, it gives CASSLRWTGTGGGDEQFF. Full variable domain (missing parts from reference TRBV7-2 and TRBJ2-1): GAGVSQSPSNKVTEKGKDVELRCDPISGHTALYWYRQSLGQGLEFLIYFQGNSAPDKSGLPSDRFSAERTGGSVSTLTIQRTQQEDSAVYLCASSLRWTGTGGGDEQFFGPGTRLTVL.

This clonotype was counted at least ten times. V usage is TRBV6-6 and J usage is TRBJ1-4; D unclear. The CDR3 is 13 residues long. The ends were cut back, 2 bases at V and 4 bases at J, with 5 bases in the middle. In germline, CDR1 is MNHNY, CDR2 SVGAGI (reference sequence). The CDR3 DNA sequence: TGTGCCAGCAGTTACGGGTATAATGAAAAACTGTTTTTT. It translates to CASSYGYNEKLFF.

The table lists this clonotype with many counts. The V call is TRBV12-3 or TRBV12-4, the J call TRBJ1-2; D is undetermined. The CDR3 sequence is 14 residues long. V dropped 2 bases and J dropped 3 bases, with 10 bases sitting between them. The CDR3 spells CASSLLGMDYGYTF. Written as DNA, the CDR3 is TGTGCCAGCAGTTTATTGGGAATGGACTATGGCTACACCTTC.

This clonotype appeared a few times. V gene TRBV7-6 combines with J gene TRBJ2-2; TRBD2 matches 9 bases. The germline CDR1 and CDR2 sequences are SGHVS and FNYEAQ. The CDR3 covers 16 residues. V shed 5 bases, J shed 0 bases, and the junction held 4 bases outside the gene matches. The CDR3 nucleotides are TGTGCCAGCAGCATCCGACTAGCGGCGAACACCGGGGAGCTGTTTTTT. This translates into CASSIRLAANTGELFF.

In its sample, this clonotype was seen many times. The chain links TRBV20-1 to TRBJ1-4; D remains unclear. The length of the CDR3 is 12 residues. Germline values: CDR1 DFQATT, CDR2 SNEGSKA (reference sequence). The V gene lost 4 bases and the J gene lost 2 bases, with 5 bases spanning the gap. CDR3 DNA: TGCAGTGCTACCAGGACTAATGAAAAACTGTTTTTT. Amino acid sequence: CSATRTNEKLFF.

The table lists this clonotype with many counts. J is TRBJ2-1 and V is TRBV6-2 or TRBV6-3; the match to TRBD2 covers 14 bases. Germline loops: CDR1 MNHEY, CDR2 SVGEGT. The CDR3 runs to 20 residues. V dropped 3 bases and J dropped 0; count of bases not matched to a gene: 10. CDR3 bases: TGTGCCAGCAGTTATTCGGGACTAGCGGGGGACGCCCTCTCCTACAATGAGCAGTTCTTC. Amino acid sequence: CASSYSGLAGDALSYNEQFF.

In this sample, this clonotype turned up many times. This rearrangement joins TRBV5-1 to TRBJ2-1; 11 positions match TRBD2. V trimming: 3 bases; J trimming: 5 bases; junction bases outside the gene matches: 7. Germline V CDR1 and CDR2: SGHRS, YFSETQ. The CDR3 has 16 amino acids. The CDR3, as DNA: TGCGCCAGCAGCTCAACCCCGGGACTAGCGGACAATGAGCAGTTCTTC. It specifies CASSSTPGLADNEQFF.